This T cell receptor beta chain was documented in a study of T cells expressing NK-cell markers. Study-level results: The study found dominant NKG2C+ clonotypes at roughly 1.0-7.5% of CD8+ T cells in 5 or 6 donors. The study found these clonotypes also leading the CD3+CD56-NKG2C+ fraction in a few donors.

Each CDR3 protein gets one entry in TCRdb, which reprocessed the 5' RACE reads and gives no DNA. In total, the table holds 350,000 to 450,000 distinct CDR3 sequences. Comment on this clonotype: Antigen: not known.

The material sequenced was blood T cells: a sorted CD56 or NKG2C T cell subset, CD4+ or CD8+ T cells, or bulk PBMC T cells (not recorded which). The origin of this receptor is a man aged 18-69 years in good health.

The CDR3 reads CASIRGDAGANVLTF. The chain joins TRBV19 to TRBJ2-6. The CDR3 contains 15 residues. The V gene's germline CDR1 is LNHDA and CDR2 SQIVND (reference sequence).